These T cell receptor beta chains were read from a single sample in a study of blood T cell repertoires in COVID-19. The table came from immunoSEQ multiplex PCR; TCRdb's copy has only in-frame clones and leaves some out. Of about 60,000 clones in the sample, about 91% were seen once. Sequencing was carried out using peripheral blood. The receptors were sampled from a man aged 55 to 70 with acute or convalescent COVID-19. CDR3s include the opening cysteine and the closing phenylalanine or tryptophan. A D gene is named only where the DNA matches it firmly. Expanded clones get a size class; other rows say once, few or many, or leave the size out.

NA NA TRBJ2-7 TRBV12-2 CASRLAIRRELYEQYF TGTGCAAGTCGCTTAGCGATCCGGCGGGAGCTCTACGAGCAGTACTTC
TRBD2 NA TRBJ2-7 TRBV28 CASSLSGYHYEQYF TGTGCCAGCAGTCTTAGCGGGTATCATTACGAGCAGTACTTC
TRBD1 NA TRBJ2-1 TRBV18 CASSMGQEYNEQFF TGTGCCAGCTCGATGGGACAGGAGTACAATGAGCAGTTCTTC
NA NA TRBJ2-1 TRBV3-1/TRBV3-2 CASSQGINNEQFF TGTGCCAGCAGCCAAGGTATTAACAATGAGCAGTTCTTC
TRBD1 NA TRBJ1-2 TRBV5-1 CASSPGHRGRFGYTF TGCGCCAGCAGCCCCGGCCACAGGGGGCGCTTCGGCTACACCTTC
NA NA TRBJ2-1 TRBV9 CASSVEGDTSLNEQFF TGTGCCAGCAGCGTAGAAGGAGATACGTCCCTCAATGAGCAGTTCTTC
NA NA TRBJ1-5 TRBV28 CASSSPQQPQHF TGTGCCAGCAGTTCCCCCCAACAGCCCCAGCATTTT
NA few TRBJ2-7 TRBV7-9 CASSWEAGLNEQYF TGTGCCAGCAGCTGGGAGGCAGGGTTGAATGAGCAGTACTTC
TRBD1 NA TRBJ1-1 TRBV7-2 CASSLIQGSTEAFF TGTGCCAGCAGCCTAATACAGGGGTCCACTGAAGCTTTCTTT
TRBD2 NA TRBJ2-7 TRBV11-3 CASSLDSKREGLYEQYF TGTGCCAGCAGCCTTGACTCCAAGCGGGAGGGACTCTACGAGCAGTACTTC
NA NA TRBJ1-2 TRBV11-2 CASSQSGDTNYGYTF TGTGCCAGCAGCCAATCCGGGGATACCAACTATGGCTACACCTTC
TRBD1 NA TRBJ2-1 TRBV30 CAWEPHRGPHNEQFF TGTGCCTGGGAACCCCACAGGGGGCCTCACAATGAGCAGTTCTTC
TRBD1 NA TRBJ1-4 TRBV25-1 CASSQTGGVTTNEKLFF TGTGCCAGCAGTCAGACAGGGGGCGTTACGACTAATGAAAAACTGTTTTTT
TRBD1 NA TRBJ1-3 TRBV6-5 CASKTGSGNTIYF TGTGCCAGCAAGACAGGGAGTGGAAACACCATATATTTT
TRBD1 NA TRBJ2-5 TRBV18 CASSPNPGTGDAQYF TGTGCCAGCTCACCGAATCCGGGGACAGGGGATGCCCAGTACTTC
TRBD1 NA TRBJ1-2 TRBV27 CASSFDGQGYGYTF TGTGCCAGCAGTTTTGACGGACAGGGGTATGGCTACACCTTC
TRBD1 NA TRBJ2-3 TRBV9 CASSKQGQIGTDTQYF TGTGCCAGCAGCAAACAGGGACAGATAGGGACAGATACGCAGTATTTT
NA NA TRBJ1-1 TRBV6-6 CASTHGQSNTEAFF TGTGCCAGCACCCATGGACAGTCAAACACTGAAGCTTTCTTT
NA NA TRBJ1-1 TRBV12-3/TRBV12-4 CASSPPGGTEAFF TGTGCCAGCAGTCCTCCGGGGGGCACTGAAGCTTTCTTT
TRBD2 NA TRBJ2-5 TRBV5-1 CASSRGLAGESETQYF TGCGCCAGCAGCCGGGGACTAGCGGGAGAATCTGAGACCCAGTACTTC
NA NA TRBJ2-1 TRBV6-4 CASKRQSFYNEQFF TGTGCCAGCAAGAGACAGAGCTTCTACAATGAGCAGTTCTTC
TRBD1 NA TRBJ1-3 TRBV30 CAWSVGQGGGNTIYF TGTGCCTGGAGTGTAGGACAGGGAGGTGGAAACACCATATATTTT
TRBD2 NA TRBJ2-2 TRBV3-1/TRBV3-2 CASSARGLAGYTGELFF TGTGCCAGCAGCGCACGGGGACTAGCGGGCTACACCGGGGAGCTGTTTTTT
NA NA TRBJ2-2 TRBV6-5 CASSSGQGRTGELFF TGTGCCAGCAGTTCAGGGCAGGGTCGGACCGGGGAGCTGTTTTTT
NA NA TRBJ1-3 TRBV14 CASSQATEASTIYF TGTGCCAGCAGCCAAGCCACTGAGGCGAGCACCATATATTTT
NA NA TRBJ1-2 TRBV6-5 CASRKEMGRGYGYTF TGTGCCAGCCGGAAAGAGATGGGCAGGGGCTATGGCTACACCTTC
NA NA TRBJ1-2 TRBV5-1 CASSEEGSYGYTF TGCGCCAGCAGCGAGGAGGGTAGCTATGGCTACACCTTC
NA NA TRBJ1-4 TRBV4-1 CASSVRAGNNGKLFF TGCGCCAGCAGCGTCCGGGCAGGGAACAATGGGAAACTGTTTTTT
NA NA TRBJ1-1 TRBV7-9 CASSLRTVEAFF TGTGCCAGCAGCTTACGGACAGTAGAAGCTTTCTTT